The table lists the clone carrying this T cell receptor beta chain with many counts. MiXCR, run by TCRdb on the 5' RACE reads, gives a single entry per CDR3 protein. This sample yields about 61,000 distinct CDR3 sequences, of which approximately 11% are seen a single time; 1.7% belongs to the top ten. This entry comes from a study of early T cells in non-severe SARS-CoV-2 infection. Trimming cost V 10 bases and J 6 bases, with 18 bases left between them. The CDR3 totals 13 residues. Germline assignment: CDR1 SNHLY and CDR2 FYNNEI. Sequenced material: whole blood. V and J are TRBV2 and TRBJ1-1; possible D gene TRBD1, 6 bases. This sequence was found in an adult who was a healthcare worker with PCR-confirmed SARS-CoV-2 infection or an uninfected control (not recorded which). The chain's CDR3 is CATSGLGGAEAFF. The CDR3 nucleotides are TGTGCCACCTCAGGGTTGGGGGGCGCTGAAGCTTTCTTT.